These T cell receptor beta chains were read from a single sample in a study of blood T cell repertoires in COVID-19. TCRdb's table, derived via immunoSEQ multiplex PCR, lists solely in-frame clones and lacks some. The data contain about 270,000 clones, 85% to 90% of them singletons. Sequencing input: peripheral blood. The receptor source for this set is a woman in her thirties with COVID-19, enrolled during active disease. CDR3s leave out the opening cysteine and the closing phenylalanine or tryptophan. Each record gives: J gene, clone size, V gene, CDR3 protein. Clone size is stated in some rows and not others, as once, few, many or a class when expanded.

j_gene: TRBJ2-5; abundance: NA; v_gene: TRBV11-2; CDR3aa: ASSFRDRAGTQY
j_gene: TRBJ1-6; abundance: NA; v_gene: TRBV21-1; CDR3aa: ASSKGSRDRGRSPLH
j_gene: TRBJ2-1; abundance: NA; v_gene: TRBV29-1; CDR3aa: SVESGGVNEQF
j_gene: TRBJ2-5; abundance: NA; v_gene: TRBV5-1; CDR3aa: ASSRILAGGQETQY
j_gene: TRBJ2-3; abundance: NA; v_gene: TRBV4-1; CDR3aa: ASSRTSGTDTQY
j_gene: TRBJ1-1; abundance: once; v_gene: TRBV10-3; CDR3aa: AISDRGKKGNTEAF
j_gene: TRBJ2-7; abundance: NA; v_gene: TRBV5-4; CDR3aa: ASSLDTPHDYEQY
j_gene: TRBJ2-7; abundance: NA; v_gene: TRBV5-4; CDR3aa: ASRKDRGHYEQY
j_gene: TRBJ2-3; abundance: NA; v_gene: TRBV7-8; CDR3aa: ASTVGATSTDTQY
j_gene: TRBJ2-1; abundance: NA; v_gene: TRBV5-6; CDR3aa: ASSLKAASGGNEQF
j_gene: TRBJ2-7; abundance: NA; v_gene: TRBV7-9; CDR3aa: ASSLLGQESPYEQY
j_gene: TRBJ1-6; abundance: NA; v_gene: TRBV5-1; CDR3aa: ASSYGSDSPLH
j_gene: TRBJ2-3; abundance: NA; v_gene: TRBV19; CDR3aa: ASTPLVGGTQY
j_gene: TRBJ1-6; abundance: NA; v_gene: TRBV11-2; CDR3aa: ASTQFPIDYNSPLH
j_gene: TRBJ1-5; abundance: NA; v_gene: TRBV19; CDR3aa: ASSLGQGNQPQH
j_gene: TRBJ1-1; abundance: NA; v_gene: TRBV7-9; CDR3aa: ASSPRGGIGAVNTEAF
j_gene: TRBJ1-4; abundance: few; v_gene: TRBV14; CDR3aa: ASSSFQGNNEKLF
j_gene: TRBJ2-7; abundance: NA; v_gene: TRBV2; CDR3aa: ASSDERGSYEQY
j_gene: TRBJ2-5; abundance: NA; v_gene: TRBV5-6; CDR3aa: ASSTSGTGEQETQY
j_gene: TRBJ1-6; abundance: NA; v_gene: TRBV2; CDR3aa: ASSAQDSSYNSPLH
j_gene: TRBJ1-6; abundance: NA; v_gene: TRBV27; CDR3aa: ASSQWGGSSYNSPLH
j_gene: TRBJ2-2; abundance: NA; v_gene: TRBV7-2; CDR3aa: ASSSQGLSTGELF
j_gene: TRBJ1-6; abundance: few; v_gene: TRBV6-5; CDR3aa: ASSYSQGGGSPLH
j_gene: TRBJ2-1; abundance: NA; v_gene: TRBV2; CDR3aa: ASVTVSSYNEQF
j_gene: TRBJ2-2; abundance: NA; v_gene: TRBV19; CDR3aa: ASSPSSWTGNTGELF
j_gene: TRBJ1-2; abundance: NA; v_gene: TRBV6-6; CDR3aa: ASSFNNYGYT
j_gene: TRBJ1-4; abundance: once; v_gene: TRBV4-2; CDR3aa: ASSQDDGEMVGKLF
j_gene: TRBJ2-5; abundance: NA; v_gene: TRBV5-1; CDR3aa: ASSLTSGGQETQY
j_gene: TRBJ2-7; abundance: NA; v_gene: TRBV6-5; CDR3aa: ASSYGTAFSYEQY
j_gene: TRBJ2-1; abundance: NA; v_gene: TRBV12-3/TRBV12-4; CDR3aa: ASSATGTNEQF
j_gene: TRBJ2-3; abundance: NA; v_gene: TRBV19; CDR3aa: ASNRRGARDTQY
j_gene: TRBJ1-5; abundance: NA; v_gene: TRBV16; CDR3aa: ASSQEFAQPQH
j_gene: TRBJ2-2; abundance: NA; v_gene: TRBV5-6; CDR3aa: ASGAWGLADPTGELF
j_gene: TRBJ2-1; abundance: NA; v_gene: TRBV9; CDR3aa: ASSSGTEYNEQF
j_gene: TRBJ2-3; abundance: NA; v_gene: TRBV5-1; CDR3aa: ASSFRQGTDTQY
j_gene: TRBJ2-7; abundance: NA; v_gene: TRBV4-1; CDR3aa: ASSQVRVGGDSYEQY
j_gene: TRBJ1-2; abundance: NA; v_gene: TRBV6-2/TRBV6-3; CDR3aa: ASSPLSRGNYGYT
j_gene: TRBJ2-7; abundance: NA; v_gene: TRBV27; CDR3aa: ASSYPGSHHEQY
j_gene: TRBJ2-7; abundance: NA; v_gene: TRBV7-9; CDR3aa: ASSLVADSYEQY
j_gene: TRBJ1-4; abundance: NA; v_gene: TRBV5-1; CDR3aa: ASSSRGGGEKLF
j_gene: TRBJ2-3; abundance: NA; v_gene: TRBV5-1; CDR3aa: ASSLPSGGLVDTQY